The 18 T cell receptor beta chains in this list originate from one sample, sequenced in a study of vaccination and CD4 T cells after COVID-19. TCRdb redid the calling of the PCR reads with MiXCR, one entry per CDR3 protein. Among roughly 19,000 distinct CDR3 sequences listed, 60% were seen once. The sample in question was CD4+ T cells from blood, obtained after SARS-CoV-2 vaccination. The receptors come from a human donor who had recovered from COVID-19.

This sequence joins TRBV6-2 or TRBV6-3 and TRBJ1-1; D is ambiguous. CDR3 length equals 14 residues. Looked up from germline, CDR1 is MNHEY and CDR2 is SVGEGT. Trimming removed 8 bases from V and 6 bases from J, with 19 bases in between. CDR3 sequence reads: CASSRANTPAEAFF. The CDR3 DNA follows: TGTGCCAGCTCACGGGCCAATACCCCCGCTGAAGCTTTCTTT.

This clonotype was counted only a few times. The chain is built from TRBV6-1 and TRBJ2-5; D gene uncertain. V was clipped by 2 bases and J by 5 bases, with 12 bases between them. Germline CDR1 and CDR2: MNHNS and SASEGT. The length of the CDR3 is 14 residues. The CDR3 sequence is CASSESVVRETQYF. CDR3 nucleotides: TGTGCCAGCAGTGAATCCGTGGTCAGGGAGACCCAGTACTTC.

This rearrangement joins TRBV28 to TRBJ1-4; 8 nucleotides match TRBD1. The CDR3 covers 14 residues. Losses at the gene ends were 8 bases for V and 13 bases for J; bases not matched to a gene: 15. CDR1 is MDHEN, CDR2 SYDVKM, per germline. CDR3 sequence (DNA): TGTGCCAGCGCGACAGGGGCGCTACGGTCATTACTGTTTTTT. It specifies CASATGALRSLLFF.

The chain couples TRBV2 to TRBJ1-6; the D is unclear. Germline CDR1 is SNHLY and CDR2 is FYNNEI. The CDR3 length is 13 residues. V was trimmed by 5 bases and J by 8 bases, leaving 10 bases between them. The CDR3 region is CASSPDGHSPLHF. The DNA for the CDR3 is TGTGCCAGCAGTCCCGACGGCCATTCACCCCTCCACTTT.

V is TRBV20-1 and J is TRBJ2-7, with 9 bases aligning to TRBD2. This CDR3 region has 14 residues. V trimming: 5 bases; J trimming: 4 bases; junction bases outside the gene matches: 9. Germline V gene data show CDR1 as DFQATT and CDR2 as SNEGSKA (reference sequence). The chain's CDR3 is CSAFKRGAQYEQYF. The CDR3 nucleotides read TGCAGTGCTTTTAAGCGGGGGGCCCAATACGAGCAGTACTTC.

CDR3 loop: CASSRDGTLLSSYNEQFF. CDR3 DNA: TGCGCCAGCAGCCGCGACGGGACCTTGTTGAGCTCCTACAATGAGCAGTTCTTC. This sequence joins TRBV5-1 and TRBJ2-1; TRBD1 or TRBD2 may be the D gene (5 bases each). The CDR3 sequence is 18 residues long. The V gene lost 4 bases and the J gene lost 0 bases, with 20 bases spanning the gap. CDR1 SGHRS and CDR2 YFSETQ come from the germline V gene.

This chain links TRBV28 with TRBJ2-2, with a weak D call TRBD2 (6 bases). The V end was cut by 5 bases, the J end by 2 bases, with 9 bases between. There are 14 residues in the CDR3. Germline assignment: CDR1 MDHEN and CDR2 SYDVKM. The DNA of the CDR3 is TGTGCCAGCAGTCTGGGACTCAACACCGGGGAGCTGTTTTTT. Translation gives CASSLGLNTGELFF.

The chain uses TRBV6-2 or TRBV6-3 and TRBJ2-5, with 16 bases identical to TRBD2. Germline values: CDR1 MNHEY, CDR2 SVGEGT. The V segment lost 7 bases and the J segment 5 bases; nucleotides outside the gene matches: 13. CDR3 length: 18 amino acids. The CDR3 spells CASNRGLAGGPGCETQYF. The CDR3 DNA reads TGTGCCAGCAACCGGGGACTAGCGGGAGGGCCTGGGTGTGAGACCCAGTACTTC.

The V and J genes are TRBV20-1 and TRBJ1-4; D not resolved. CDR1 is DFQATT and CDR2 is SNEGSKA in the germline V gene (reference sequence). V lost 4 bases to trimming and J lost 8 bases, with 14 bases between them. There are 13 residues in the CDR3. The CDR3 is CSATPAGSEKLFF. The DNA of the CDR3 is TGCAGTGCTACCCCGGCGGGTAGCGAAAAACTGTTTTTT.

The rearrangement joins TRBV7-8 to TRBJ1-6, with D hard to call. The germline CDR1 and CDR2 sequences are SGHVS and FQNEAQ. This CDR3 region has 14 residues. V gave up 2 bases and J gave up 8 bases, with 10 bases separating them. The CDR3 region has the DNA TGTGCCAGCAGCTTAAACGTTGAGGATTCACCCCTCCACTTT. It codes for CASSLNVEDSPLHF.

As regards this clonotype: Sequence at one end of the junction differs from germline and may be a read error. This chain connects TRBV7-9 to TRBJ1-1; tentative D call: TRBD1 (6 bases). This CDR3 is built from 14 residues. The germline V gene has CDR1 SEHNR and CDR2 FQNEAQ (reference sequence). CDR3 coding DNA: TGTGCCAGCAGCTTTACAGGGCGTCACACTAAAGCTTTCTTT. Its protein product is CASSFTGRHTKAFF.

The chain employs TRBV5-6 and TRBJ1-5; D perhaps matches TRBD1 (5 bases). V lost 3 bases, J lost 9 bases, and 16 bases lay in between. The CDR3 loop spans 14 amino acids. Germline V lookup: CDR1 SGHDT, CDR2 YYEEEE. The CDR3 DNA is TGTGCCAGCAGCTCGGACGGGGGAGGATTGCCCCAGCATTTT. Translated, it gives CASSSDGGGLPQHF.

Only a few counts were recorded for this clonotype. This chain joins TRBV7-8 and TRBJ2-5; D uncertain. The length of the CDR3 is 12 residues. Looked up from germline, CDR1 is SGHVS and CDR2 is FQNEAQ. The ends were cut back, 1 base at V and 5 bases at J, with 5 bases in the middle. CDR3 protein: CASSLVRETQYF. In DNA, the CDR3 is TGTGCCAGCAGCTTAGTGAGGGAGACCCAGTACTTC.

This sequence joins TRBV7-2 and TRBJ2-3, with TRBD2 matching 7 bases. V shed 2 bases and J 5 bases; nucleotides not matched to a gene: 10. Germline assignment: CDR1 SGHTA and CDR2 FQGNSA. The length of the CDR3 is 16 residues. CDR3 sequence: CASSLWGRASIDTQYF. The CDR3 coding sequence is TGTGCCAGCAGCTTATGGGGGAGGGCCTCTATAGATACGCAGTATTTT. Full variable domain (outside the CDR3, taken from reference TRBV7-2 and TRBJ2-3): GAGVSQSPSNKVTEKGKDVELRCDPISGHTALYWYRQSLGQGLEFLIYFQGNSAPDKSGLPSDRFSAERTGGSVSTLTIQRTQQEDSAVYLCASSLWGRASIDTQYFGPGTRLTVL.

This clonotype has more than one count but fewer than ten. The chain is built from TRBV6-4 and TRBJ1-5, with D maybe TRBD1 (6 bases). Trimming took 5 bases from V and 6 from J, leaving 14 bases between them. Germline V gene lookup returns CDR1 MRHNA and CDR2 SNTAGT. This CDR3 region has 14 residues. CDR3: CASSHFRGGQPQHF. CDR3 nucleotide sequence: TGTGCCAGCAGTCACTTCAGAGGGGGTCAGCCCCAGCATTTT.

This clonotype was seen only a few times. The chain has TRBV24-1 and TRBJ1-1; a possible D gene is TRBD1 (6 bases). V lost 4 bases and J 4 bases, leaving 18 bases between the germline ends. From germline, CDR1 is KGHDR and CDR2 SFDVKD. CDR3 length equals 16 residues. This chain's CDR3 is CATSDRTGAGPTEAFF. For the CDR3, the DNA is TGTGCCACCAGTGACCGGACGGGGGCAGGGCCCACTGAAGCTTTCTTT.

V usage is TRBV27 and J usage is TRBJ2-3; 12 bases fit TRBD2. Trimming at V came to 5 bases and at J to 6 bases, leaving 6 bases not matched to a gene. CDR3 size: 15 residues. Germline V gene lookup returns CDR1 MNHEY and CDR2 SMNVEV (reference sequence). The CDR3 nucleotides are TGTGCCAGCAGTAGACTAGCGGGAGTGCCTGATACGCAGTATTTT. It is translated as CASSRLAGVPDTQYF.

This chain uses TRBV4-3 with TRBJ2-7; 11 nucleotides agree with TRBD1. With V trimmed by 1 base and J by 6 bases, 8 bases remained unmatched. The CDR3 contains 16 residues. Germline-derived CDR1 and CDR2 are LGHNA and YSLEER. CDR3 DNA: TGCGCCAGCAGCCAAGCCCCGGACAGGGGGCTCGGCGAGCAGTACTTC. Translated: CASSQAPDRGLGEQYF.